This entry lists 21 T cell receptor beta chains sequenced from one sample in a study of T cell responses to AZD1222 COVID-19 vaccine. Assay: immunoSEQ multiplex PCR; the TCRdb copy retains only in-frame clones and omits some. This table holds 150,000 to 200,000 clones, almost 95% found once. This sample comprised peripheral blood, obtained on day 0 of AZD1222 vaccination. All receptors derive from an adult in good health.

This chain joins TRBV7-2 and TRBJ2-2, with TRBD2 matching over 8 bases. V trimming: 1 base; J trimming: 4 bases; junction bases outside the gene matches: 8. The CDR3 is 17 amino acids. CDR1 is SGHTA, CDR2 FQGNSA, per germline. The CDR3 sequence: CASSLVAGGVVTGELFF. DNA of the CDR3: TGTGCCAGCAGCTTAGTCGCGGGAGGAGTGGTCACCGGGGAGCTGTTTTTT. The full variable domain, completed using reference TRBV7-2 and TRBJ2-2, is GAGVSQSPSNKVTEKGKDVELRCDPISGHTALYWYRQSLGQGLEFLIYFQGNSAPDKSGLPSDRFSAERTGGSVSTLTIQRTQQEDSAVYLCASSLVAGGVVTGELFFGEGSRLTVL.

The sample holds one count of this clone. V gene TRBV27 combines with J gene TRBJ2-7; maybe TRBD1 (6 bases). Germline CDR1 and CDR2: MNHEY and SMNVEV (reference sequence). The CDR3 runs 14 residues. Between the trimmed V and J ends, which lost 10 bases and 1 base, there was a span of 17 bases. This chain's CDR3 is CATKAWDNSYEQYF. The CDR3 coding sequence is TGTGCCACCAAAGCCTGGGACAATTCCTACGAGCAGTACTTC.

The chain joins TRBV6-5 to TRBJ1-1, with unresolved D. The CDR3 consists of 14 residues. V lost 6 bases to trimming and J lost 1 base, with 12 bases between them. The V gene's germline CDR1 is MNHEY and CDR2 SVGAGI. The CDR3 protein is CASRGGSGNTEAFF. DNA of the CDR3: TGTGCCAGCAGGGGAGGATCCGGGAACACTGAAGCTTTCTTT.

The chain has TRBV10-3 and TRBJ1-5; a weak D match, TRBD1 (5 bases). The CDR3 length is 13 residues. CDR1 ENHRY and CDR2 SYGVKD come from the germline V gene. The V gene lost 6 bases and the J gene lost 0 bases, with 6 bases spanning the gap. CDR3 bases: TGTGCCATCAGAACAGGTAGCAATCAGCCCCAGCATTTT. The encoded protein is CAIRTGSNQPQHF.

In nucleotides, the CDR3 is TGTGCCTGGAGGCTATGGGGGCGCGGGGACGAGCAGTACTTC. Encoded protein: CAWRLWGRGDEQYF. This chain joins TRBV30 and TRBJ2-7; tentatively, D is TRBD1 or TRBD2 (6 bases each). The CDR3 runs 14 residues. The germline gives CDR1 GTSNPN, CDR2 SVGIG (reference sequence). Trimming stripped 3 bases from V and 5 bases from J, with 17 bases between.

This CDR3 is CATQAAWEITEAFF. The CDR3 region has the DNA TGTGCCACCCAGGCGGCCTGGGAGATCACTGAAGCTTTCTTT. The chain joins TRBV6-5 to TRBJ1-1; D uncertain. From germline, CDR1 is MNHEY and CDR2 SVGAGI. V dropped 10 bases and J dropped 4 bases, with 19 bases sitting between them. This CDR3 is 14 amino acids long.

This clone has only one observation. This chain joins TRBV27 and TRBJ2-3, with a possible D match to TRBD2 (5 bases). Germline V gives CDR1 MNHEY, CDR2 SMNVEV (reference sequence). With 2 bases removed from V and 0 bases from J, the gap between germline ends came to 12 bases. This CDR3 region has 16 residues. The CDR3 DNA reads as TGTGCCAGCAGTTTAGCGAGGGCAAGAAGCACAGATACGCAGTATTTT. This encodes CASSLARARSTDTQYF.

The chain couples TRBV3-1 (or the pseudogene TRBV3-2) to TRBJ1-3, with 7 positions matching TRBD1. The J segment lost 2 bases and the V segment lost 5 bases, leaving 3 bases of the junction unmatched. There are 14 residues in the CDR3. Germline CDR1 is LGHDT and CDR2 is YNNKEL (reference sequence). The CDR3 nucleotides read TGTGCCAGCAGCGACAGGGTTACTGGAAACACCATATATTTT. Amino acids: CASSDRVTGNTIYF.

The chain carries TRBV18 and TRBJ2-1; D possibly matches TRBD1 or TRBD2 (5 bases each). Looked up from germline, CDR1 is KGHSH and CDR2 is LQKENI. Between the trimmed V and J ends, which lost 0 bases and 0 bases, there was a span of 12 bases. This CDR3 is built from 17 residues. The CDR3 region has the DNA TGTGCCAGCTCACCACCTGGTAGGGGACGCTCCTACAATGAGCAGTTCTTC. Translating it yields CASSPPGRGRSYNEQFF.

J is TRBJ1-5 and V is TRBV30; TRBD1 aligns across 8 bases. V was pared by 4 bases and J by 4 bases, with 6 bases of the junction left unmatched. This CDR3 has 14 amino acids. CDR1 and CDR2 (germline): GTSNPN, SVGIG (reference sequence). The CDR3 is CAWIGTGRNQPQHF. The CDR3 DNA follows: TGTGCCTGGATCGGGACAGGCCGAAATCAGCCCCAGCATTTT.

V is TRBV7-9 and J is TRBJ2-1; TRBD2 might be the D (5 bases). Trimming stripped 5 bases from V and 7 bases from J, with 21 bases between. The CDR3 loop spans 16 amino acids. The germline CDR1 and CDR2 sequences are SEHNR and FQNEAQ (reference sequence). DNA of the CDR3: TGTGCCAGCAGCCCGAGACTACCTCAAGATTCGAATGAGCAGTTCTTC. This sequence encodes CASSPRLPQDSNEQFF.

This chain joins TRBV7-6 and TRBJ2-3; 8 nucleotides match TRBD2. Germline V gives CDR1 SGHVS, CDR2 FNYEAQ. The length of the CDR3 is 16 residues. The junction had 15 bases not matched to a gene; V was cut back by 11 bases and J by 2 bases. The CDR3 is CAGGLQAGGSTDTQYF. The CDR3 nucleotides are TGTGCCGGCGGACTTCAGGCGGGAGGTTCCACAGATACGCAGTATTTT.

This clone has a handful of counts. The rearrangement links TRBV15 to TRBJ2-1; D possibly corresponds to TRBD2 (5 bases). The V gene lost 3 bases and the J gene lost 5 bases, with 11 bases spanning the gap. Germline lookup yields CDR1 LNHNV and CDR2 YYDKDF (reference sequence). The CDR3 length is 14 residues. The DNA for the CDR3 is TGTGCCACCAGCAGTGACAAGCGGCACAATGAGCAGTTCTTC. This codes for CATSSDKRHNEQFF.

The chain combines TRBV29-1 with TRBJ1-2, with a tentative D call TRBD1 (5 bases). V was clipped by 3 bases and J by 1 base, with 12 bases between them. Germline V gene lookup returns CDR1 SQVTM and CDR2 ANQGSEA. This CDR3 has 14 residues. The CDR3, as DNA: TGCAGCGTTGATGCAGGGCTCCTTAACTATGGCTACACCTTC. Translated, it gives CSVDAGLLNYGYTF.

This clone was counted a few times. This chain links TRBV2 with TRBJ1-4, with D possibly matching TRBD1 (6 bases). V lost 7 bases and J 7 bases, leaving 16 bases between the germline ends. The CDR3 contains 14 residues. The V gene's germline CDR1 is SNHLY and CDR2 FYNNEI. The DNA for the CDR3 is TGTGCCAGCACCCCGTGGGGGGGGCTTGAAAAACTGTTTTTT. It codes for CASTPWGGLEKLFF.

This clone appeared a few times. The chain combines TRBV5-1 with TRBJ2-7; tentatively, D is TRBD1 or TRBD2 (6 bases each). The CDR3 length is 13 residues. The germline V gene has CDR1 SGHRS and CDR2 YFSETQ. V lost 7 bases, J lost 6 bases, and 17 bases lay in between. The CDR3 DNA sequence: TGCGCCAGCTATCACGAGGGGGGCAGCGAGCAGTACTTC. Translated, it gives CASYHEGGSEQYF.

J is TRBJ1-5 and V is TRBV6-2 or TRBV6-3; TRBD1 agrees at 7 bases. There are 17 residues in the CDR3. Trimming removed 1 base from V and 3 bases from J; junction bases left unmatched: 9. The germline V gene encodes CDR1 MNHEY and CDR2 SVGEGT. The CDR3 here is CASSYLTAGTVNQPQHF. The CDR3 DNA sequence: TGTGCCAGCAGTTACTTAACCGCCGGGACAGTCAATCAGCCCCAGCATTTT.

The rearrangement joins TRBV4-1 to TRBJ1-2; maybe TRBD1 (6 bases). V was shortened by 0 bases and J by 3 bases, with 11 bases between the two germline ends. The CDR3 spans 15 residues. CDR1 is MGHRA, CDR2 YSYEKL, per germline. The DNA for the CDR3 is TGCGCCAGCAGCCAAGAGGACAGCGCCTACTATGGCTACACCTTC. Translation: CASSQEDSAYYGYTF.

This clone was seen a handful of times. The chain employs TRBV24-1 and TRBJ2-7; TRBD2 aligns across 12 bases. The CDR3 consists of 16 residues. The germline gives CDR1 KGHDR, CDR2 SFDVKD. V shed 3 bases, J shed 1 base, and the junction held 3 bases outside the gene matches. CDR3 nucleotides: TGTGCCACCAGTGATGCCGGGACTAGCGGGTCCTACGAGCAGTACTTC. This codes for CATSDAGTSGSYEQYF.

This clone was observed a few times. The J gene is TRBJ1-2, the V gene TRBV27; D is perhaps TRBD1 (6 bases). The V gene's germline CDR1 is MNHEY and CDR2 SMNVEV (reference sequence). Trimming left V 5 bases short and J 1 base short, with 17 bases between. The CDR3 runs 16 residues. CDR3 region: CASSLAGDLFNYGYTF. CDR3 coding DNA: TGTGCCAGCAGTCTTGCAGGGGATTTATTTAACTATGGCTACACCTTC.

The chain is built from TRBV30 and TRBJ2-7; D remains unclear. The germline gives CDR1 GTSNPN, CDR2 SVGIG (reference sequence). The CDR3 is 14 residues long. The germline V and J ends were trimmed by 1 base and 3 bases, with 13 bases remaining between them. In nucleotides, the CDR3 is TGTGCCTGGAGTGCCCGGGCAGGCAGCTACGAGCAGTACTTC. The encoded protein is CAWSARAGSYEQYF.